The rows below give T cell receptor beta chains drawn from one sample of a study of blood T cell repertoires in COVID-19. TCRdb keeps only in-frame clones here, not all; method: immunoSEQ multiplex PCR. The table lists 250,000 to 300,000 clones, more than 75% of them singletons. The specimen sequenced was PBMCs or T cells enriched from blood (not recorded which). The receptors originated from a woman aged 60-70 years in a cohort exposed to, infected with or recovered from COVID-19 (not recorded which). The CDR3 runs from the conserved cysteine through the conserved F or W. Some rows have no size entry. The others give once, few or many, or a class for an expanded clone.

TRBJ1-1 | TRBV5-1 | - | CASSLVGLSNTEAFF
TRBJ2-2 | TRBV6-4 | - | CASSSSGYTGELFF
TRBJ2-1 | TRBV19 | - | CASSMGTASYNEQFF
TRBJ2-5 | TRBV18 | - | CASSPGETQYF
TRBJ2-3 | TRBV11-2 | - | CASSWTSEDTQYF
TRBJ2-7 | TRBV7-3 | - | CASSKTGGNEQYF
TRBJ2-1 | TRBV28 | - | CASSSPLAGGFYEQFF
TRBJ1-1 | TRBV18 | - | CASSPVRGATEAFF
TRBJ2-1 | TRBV7-7 | - | CASSLGRGSNNEQFF
TRBJ2-2 | TRBV5-1 | - | CASIKFAGTGELFF
TRBJ2-1 | TRBV10-1 | - | CASSESRVAGGNEQFF
TRBJ1-4 | TRBV5-4 | - | CASSLGGGGFTNEKLFF
TRBJ1-1 | TRBV3-1/TRBV3-2 | - | CASSHPHSNTEAFF
TRBJ2-1 | TRBV10-3 | - | CAITGTSGTSYNEQFF
TRBJ1-5 | TRBV21-1 | - | CASSSQSFGGSRNQPQHF
TRBJ2-4 | TRBV7-9 | once | CASSLAASGRAGNIQYF
TRBJ2-7 | TRBV6-5 | once | CASTFSYEQYF
TRBJ2-1 | TRBV7-2 | - | CASSLPLFNGRSSYNEQFF
TRBJ1-5 | TRBV6-5 | - | CASSPQILSNQPQHF
TRBJ1-4 | TRBV19 | - | CASRDRGRGEKLFF
TRBJ1-3 | TRBV7-2 | once | CASSLEGHSGNTIYF
TRBJ1-1 | TRBV18 | - | CASSTTQGGTEAFF